The source of this T cell receptor (beta chain) is a study of blood T cell repertoires in COVID-19 (dated by TCRdb to the early 2020s). Describing the broader study: Samples covering the acute and convalescent phases of COVID-19 were provided by collaborators in the United States, Italy and Spain. The prospective study material was composed of cDNA or gDNA derived from T cells, B-cell-depleted T cells, or PBMCs. Subjects who had been exposed to COVID-19, were actively infected with it, or had recovered from it provided the deeply sampled blood TCRbeta repertoires that made up the dataset. A freely available public database, intended as a resource for researchers studying the immune response to SARS-CoV-2, is where the repertoires were released. Samples were obtained from the ongoing ImmuneRACE study (first 160 participants) and from 1,254 subjects provided by 6 global collaborators. Nearly every sample came with metadata listing a de-identified subject ID, COVID-19 status, age in years and sex. Where available, HLA class I and class II types were obtained from metadata supplied by the sample provider rather than from assay-based typing. General study outcomes and caveats: The amount of clinical and demographic metadata varied by source and participant and was provided uncurated.

With respect to this clone: Its recognized antigen is unknown. Qualities for individual bases were not recorded, and no much larger clone is one base off.

From cysteine to phenylalanine, the CDR3 is 15 amino acids long. Just the 45-base CDR3 DNA is kept, in frame starting at base 1. The germline V and J ends show losses of 3 bases and 2 bases respectively, and no gene match explains 4 bases of the junction. The germline V gene specifies MRHNA as CDR1 and SNTAGT as CDR2. Participants in the prospective study were enrolled through a virtual design, were aged roughly 18 to 90 years, and lived in 24 United States geographic areas. To assign participants to cohorts, the prospective study relied on clinical history that participants themselves reported in a screening survey and a study questionnaire. In the prospective study, whole blood, serum and a nasopharyngeal or oropharyngeal swab were collected from each participant by mobile phlebotomists. Participants in the prospective study had the option to provide additional blood draws and questionnaires over an approximately 2-month period. Blood samples from the prospective study were shipped frozen or at room temperature prior to DNA extraction.

The immunoSEQ Assay, a bias-controlled multiplex PCR, was used to amplify TCRbeta CDR3 regions from genomic DNA. In the original analysis: Nucleated cell counts per sample were estimated from amplification of reference gene primers within the assay. To quantify the absolute abundance of each unique TCRbeta CDR3 rearrangement, sequence reads were collapsed and filtered. For each sample, productive Simpson clonality was calculated as the square root of Simpson's diversity index over productive rearrangements. The immuneACCESS repertoire file appears here via TCRdb, limited to in-frame rearrangements. These files lack a portion of the clones; in checked studies, under half of the deficit traces to unresolved V genes, and the cause of the others is not known. V, J and clone size are those of that table, while D and trimming were read from the DNA. The sample table lists about 82,000 clones, more than 85% of them with a count of one. Jointly, the top ten make up 1.2% of the sample.

The sequenced sample was PBMCs or T cells enriched from blood (not recorded which). This clonotype was sampled from a woman in her 50s with acute COVID-19. The chain is made from TRBV6-4 and TRBJ2-7; TRBD2 aligns with 10 central bases. CDR3 loop: CASSDGAGGPYEQYF. The DNA sequence reads TGTGCCAGCAGTGATGGAGCGGGAGGGCCCTACGAGCAGTACTTC.